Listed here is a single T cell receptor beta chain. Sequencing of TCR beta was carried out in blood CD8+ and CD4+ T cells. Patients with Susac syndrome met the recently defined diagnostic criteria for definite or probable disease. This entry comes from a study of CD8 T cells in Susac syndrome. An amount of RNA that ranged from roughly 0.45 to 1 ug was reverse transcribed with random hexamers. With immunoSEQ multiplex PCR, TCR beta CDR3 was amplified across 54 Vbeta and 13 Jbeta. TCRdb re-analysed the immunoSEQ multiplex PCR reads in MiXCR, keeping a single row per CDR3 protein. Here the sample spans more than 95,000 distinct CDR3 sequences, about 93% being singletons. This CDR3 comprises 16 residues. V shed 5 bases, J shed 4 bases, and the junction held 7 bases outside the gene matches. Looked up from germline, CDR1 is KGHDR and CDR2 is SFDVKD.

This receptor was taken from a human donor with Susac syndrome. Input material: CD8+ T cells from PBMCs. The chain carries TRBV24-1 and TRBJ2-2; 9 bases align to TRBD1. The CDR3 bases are TGTGCCACCAGTGCCCGGGACAGGGAGGGCACCGGGGAGCTGTTTTTT. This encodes CATSARDREGTGELFF.